The source of this T cell receptor beta chain is a study of OX40 agonist ivuxolimab in advanced cancers. In the study overall: Patients receiving dose escalation had hepatocellular carcinoma, melanoma, renal cell or head and neck cancer. Notes on the study in general: Expanded clones were, on average, more numerous among CD8+ T cells than CD4+. Also showing low normalized T-cell clonal expansion were some of the nonresponders.

This clone was seen more than once but under ten times. Its target is not known. The CDR3 extends over 13 amino acids. Germline CDR1 KGHSH, CDR2 LQKENI. The V end was cut by 3 bases, the J end by 7 bases, with 12 bases between. TCRdb keeps only in-frame clones here, not all; method: immunoSEQ multiplex PCR. The table records about 59,000 clones, over 80% of them present only once. Sequences were derived from CD4+ or CD8+ T cells sorted from blood, sampled in a trial of the OX40 agonist ivuxolimab. The clonotype comes from an adult with an advanced solid tumor such as melanoma, head and neck, liver or kidney cancer. The J gene is TRBJ1-2, the V gene TRBV18; D gene unclear. The CDR3 here is CASSPDGRRGYTF. CDR3 sequence (DNA): TGTGCCAGCTCACCGGACGGACGACGTGGCTACACCTTC.